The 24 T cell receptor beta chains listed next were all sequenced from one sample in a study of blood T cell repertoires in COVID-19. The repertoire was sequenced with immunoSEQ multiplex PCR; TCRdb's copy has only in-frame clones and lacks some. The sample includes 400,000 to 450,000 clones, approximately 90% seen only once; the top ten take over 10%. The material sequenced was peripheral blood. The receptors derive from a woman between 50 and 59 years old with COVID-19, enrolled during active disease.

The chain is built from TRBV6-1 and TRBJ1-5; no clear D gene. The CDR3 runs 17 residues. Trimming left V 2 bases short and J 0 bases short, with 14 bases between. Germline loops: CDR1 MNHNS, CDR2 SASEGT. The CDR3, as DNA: TGTGCCAGCAGTGAAAAAGTCAGACAACATAGCAATCAGCCCCAGCATTTT. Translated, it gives CASSEKVRQHSNQPQHF.

The CDR3 sequence: CSAGTGDGYTF. In DNA, the CDR3 is TGCAGCGCCGGGACAGGGGATGGCTACACCTTC. This chain uses TRBV29-1 with TRBJ1-2; 10 nucleotides align to TRBD1. This CDR3 has 11 amino acids. The germline V gene encodes CDR1 SQVTM and CDR2 ANQGSEA. After removal of 7 bases from V and 6 bases from J, the junction contained 2 bases not matched to a gene. Based on the CDR3 plus reference TRBV29-1 and TRBJ1-2, the full variable domain is SAVISQKPSRDICQRGTSLTIQCQVDSQVTMMFWYRQQPGQSLTLIATANQGSEATYESGFVIDKFPISRPNLTFSTLTVSNMSPEDSSIYLCSAGTGDGYTFGSGTRLTVV.

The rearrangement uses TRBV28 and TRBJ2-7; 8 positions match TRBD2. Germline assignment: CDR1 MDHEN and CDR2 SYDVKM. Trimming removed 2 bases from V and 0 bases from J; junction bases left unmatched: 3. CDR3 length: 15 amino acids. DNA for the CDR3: TGTGCCAGCAGTTTAGCGGGGGGACCCTCCTACGAGCAGTACTTC. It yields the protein CASSLAGGPSYEQYF.

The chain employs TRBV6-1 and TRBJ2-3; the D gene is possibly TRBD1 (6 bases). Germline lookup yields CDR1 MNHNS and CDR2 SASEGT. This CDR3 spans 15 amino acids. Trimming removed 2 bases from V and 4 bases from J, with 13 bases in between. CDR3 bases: TGTGCCAGCAGTGAATTACAGGGCGGCCCAGATACGCAGTATTTT. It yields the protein CASSELQGGPDTQYF.

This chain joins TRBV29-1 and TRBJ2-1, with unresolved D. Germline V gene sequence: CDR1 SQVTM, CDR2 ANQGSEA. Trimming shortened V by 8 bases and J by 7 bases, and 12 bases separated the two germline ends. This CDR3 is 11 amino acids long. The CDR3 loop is CSPIVENEQFF. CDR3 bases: TGCAGCCCGATCGTAGAGAATGAGCAGTTCTTC.

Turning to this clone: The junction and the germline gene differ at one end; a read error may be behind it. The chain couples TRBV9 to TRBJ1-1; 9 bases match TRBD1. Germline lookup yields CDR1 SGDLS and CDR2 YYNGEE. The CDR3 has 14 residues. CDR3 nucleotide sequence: TGTGCCAGCAGCGACATAACAGGGGGCACTGAGGCTTTCTTT. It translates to CASSDITGGTEAFF.

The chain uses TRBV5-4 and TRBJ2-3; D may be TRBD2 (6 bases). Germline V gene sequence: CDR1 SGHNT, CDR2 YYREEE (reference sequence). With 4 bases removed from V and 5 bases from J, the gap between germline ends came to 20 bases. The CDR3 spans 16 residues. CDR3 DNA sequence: TGTGCCAGCAGCCCCCCGGGACTCCCTACGGTAGATACGCAGTATTTT. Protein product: CASSPPGLPTVDTQYF.

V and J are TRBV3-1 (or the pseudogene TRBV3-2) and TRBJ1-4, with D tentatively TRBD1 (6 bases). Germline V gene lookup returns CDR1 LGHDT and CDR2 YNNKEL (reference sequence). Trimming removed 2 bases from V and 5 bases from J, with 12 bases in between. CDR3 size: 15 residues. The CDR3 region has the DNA TGTGCCAGCAGCCAAACCGGACAGCCAAATGAAAAACTGTTTTTT. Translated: CASSQTGQPNEKLFF.

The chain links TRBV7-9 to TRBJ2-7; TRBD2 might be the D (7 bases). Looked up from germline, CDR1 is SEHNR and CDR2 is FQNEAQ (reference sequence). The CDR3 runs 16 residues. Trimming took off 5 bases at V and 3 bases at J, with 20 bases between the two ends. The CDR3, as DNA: TGTGCCAGCAGCCATAACCCGGGGGGCGAAAACTACGAGCAGTACTTC. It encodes CASSHNPGGENYEQYF. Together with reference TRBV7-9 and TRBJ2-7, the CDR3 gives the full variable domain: DTGVSQNPRHKITKRGQNVTFRCDPISEHNRLYWYRQTLGQGPEFLTYFQNEAQLEKSRLLSDRFSAERPKGSFSTLEIQRTEQGDSAMYLCASSHNPGGENYEQYFGPGTRLTVT.

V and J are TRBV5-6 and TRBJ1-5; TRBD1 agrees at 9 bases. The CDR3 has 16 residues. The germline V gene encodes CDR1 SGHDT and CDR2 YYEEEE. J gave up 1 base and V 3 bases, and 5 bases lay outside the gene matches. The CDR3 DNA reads TGTGCCAGCAGCTCACGACAGGGGGGAAGCAATCAGCCCCAGCATTTT. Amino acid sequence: CASSSRQGGSNQPQHF.

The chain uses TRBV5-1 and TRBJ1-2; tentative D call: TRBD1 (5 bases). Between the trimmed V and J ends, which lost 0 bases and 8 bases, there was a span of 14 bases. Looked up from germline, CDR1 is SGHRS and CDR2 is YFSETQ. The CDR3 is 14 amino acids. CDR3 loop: CASSLEGYGEGYTF. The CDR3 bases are TGCGCCAGCAGCTTGGAGGGGTACGGTGAAGGCTACACCTTC.

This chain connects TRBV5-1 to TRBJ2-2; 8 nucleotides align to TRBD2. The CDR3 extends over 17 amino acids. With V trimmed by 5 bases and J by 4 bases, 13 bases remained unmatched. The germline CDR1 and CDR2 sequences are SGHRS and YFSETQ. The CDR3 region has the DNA TGCGCCAGCAGACGCGGGGGGACCATAGGTCCCACCGGGGAGCTGTTTTTT. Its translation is CASRRGGTIGPTGELFF.

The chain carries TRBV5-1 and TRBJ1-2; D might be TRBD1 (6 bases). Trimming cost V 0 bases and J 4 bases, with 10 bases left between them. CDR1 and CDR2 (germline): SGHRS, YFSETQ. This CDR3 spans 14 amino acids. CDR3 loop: CASSLGSGAYGYTF. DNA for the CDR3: TGCGCCAGCAGCTTGGGCTCAGGGGCCTATGGCTACACCTTC.

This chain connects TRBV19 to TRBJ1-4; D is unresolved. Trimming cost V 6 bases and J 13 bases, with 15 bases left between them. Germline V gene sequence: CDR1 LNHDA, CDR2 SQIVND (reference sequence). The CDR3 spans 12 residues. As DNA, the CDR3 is TGTGCCAGTAGCCCGGTGAGGGAAGTACTGTTTTTT. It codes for CASSPVREVLFF.

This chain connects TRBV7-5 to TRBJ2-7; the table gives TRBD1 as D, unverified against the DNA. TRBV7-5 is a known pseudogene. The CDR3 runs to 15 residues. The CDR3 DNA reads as TGTGCCAGAAGCTCGACAGTTCCCCTGACCTACGAGCAGTACTTC. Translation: CARSSTVPLTYEQYF.

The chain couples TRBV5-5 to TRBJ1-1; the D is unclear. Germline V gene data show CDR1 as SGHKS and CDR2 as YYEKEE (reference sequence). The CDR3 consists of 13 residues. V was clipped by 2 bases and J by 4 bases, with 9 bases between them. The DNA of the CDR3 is TGTGCCAGCAGCTTTGAGGTAATCACTGAAGCTTTCTTT. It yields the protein CASSFEVITEAFF.

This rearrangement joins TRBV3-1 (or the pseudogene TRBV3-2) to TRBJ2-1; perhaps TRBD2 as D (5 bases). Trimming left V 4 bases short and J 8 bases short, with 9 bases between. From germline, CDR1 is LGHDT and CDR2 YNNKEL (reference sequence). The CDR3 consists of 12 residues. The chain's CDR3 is CASSPHGDEQFF. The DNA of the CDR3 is TGTGCCAGCAGCCCTCACGGGGATGAGCAGTTCTTC.

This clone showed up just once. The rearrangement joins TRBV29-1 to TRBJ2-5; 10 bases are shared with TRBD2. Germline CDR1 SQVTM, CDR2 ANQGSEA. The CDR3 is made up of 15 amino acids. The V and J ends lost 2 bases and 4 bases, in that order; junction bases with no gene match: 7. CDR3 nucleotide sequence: TGCAGCGTTGAAAGAGTAGCGGGGGGCGGAGAGACCCAGTACTTC. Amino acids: CSVERVAGGGETQYF.

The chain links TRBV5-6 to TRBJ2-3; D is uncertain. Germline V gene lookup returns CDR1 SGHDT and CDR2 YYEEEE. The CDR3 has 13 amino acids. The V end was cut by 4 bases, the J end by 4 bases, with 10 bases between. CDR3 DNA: TGTGCCAGCAGCCGCGCAGGTGCAGATACGCAGTATTTT. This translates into CASSRAGADTQYF.

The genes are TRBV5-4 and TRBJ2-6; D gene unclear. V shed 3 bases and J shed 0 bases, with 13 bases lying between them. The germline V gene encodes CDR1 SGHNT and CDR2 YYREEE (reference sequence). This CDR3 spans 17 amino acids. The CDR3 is CASSSLTDNSGANVLTF. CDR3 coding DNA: TGTGCCAGCAGCTCCCTGACCGACAACTCTGGGGCCAACGTCCTGACTTTC.

The DNA for the CDR3 is TGTGCCAGCAGGCTCGGGTATGGGGACAGGGTTGAAAAACTGTTTTTT. Protein sequence: CASRLGYGDRVEKLFF. J is TRBJ1-4 and V is TRBV6-6, with TRBD1 matching over 9 bases. The CDR3 has 16 residues. Per the germline V gene, CDR1 is MNHNY and CDR2 is SVGAGI (reference sequence). The V segment lost 6 bases and the J segment 7 bases; nucleotides outside the gene matches: 12.

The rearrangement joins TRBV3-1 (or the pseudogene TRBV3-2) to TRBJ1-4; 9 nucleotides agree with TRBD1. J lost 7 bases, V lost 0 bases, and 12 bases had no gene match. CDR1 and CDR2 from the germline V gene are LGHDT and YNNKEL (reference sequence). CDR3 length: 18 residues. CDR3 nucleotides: TGTGCCAGCAGCCAAGATAGCCTAGGGACAGGGAAGGCTGAAAAACTGTTTTTT. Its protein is CASSQDSLGTGKAEKLFF.

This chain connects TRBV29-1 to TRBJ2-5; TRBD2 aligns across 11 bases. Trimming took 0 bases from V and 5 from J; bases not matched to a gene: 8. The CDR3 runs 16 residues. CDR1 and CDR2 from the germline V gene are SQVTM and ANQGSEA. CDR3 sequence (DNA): TGCAGCGTTGAAGATTGGGTAGCGGGGGGGCCGGAGACCCAGTACTTC. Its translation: CSVEDWVAGGPETQYF.

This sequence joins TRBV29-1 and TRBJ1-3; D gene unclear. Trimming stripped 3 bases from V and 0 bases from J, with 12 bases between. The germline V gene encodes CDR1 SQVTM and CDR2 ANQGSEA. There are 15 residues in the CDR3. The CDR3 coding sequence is TGCAGCGTTGAGGAGCTAAATAACTCTGGAAACACCATATATTTT. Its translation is CSVEELNNSGNTIYF.